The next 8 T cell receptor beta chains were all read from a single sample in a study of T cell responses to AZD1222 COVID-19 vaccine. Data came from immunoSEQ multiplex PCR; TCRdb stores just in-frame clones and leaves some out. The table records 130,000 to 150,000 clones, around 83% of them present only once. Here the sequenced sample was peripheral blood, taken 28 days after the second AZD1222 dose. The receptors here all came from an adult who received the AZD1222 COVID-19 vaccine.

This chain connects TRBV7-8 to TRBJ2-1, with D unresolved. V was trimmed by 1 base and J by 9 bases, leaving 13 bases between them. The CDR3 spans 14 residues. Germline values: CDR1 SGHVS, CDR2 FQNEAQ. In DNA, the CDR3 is TGTGCCAGCAGCTTAGTTCTGGGTGTCGGTGAGCAGTTCTTC. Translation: CASSLVLGVGEQFF.

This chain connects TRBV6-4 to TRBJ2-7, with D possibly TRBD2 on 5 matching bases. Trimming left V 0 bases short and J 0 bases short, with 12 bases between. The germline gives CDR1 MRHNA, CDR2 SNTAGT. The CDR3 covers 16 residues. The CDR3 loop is CASSDSLALSSYEQYF. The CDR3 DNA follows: TGTGCCAGCAGTGACTCGTTAGCGCTGAGCTCCTACGAGCAGTACTTC.

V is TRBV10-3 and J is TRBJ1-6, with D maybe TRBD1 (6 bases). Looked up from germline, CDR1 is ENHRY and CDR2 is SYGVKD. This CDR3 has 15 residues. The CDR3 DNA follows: TGTGCTACCCAGCTCGGAGGGGGTTCAGATTCACCCCTCCACTTT. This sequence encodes CATQLGGGSDSPLHF.

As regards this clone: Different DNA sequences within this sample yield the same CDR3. The chain's CDR3 is CASSQDRNQPQHF. In nucleotides, the CDR3 is TGTGCCAGCAGCCAAGATCGGAATCAGCCCCAGCATTTT. This chain connects TRBV3-1 (or the pseudogene TRBV3-2) to TRBJ1-5; no clear D gene. Trimming took 0 bases from V and 4 from J, leaving 4 bases between them. This CDR3 has 13 amino acids. CDR1 is LGHDT and CDR2 is YNNKEL in the germline V gene (reference sequence).

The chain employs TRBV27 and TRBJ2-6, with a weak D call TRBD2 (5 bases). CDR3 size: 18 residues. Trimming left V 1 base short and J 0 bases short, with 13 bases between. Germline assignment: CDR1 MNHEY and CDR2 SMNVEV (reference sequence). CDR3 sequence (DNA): TGTGCCAGCAGTTTATTGGCCATTGGACTCTCTGGGGCCAACGTCCTGACTTTC. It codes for CASSLLAIGLSGANVLTF.

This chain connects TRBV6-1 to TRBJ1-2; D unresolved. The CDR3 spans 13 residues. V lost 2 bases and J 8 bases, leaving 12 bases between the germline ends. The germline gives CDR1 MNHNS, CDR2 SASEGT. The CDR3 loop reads CASSERGRFGYTF. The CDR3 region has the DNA TGTGCCAGCAGTGAACGGGGTAGATTCGGCTACACCTTC.

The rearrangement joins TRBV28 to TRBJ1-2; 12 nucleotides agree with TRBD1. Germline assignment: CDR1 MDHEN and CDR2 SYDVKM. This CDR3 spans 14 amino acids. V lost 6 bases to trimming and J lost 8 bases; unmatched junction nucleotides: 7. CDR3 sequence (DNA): TGTGCCAGCAGCCCCTGGGGGACAGGGGGCGGCTACACCTTC. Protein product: CASSPWGTGGGYTF.

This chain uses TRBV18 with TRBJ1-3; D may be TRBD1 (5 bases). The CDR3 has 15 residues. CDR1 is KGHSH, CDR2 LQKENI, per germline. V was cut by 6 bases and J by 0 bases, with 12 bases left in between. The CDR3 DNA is TGTGCCAGCTCGGGGGAGCTCTACTCTGGAAACACCATATATTTT. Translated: CASSGELYSGNTIYF.